One T cell receptor beta chain is described in this entry. Its antigen remains unknown. The sample is drawn from a study of cytomegalovirus exposure and HLA in healthy donors. Study-level points and caveats: Earlier analysis yielded a pattern in which most TCR beta V segments were productive about 90% or about 30% of the time. Later analysis suggested links between common viral pathogens and several top significant clusters. The study carried out a later analysis of TCR beta sequences. It associated approximately 16,000 of them with specific HLA alleles at a false discovery rate of 0.05.

In the PCR, 60 Vbeta and 13 Jbeta primers were used. Profiled with immunoSEQ multiplex PCR; TCRdb holds only in-frame clones, not every one. The repertoire consists of roughly 180,000 clones, with more than 65% occurring once and the leading ten covering approximately 1.3%. CDR3 size: 16 residues. CDR1 and CDR2 from the germline V gene are MDHEN and SYDVKM. V dropped 1 base and J dropped 0; count of bases not matched to a gene: 6. This TCR came from a man in his thirties or forties in good health and CMV-seronegative. Sequencing was performed on PBMCs. The chain has TRBV28 and TRBJ2-7; 7 nucleotides match TRBD2. CDR3 protein: CASSLYGGSSSYEQYF. DNA for the CDR3: TGTGCCAGCAGTTTATATGGCGGGAGTAGCTCCTACGAGCAGTACTTC.